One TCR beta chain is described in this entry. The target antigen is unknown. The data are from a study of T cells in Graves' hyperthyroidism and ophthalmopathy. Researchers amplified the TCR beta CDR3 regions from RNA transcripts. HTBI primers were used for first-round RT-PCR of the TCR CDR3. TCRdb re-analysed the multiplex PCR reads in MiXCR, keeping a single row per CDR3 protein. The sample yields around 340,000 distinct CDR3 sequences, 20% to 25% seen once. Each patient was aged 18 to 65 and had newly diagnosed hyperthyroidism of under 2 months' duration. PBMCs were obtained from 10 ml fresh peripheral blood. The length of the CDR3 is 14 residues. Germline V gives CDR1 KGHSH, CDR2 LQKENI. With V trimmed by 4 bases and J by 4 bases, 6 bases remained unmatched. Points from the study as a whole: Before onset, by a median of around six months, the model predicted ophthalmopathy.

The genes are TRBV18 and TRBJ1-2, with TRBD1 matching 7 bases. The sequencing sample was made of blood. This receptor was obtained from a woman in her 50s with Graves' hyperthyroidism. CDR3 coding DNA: TGTGCCAGCTCACTTGAACAGGGGAGCTATGGCTACACCTTC. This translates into CASSLEQGSYGYTF.